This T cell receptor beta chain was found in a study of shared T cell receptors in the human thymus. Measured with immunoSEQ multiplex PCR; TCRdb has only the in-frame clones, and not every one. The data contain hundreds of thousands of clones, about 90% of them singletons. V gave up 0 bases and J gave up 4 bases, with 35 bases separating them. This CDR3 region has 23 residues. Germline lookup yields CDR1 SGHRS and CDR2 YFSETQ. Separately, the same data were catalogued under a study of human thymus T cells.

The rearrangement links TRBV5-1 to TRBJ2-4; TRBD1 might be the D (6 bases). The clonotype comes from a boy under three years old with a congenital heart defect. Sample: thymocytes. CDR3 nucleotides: TGCGCCAGCAGCTTGGACGGTATTTCAGCCCGAGACGGACAGCATTACCGAAAAAACATTCAGTACTTC. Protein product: CASSLDGISARDGQHYRKNIQYF.